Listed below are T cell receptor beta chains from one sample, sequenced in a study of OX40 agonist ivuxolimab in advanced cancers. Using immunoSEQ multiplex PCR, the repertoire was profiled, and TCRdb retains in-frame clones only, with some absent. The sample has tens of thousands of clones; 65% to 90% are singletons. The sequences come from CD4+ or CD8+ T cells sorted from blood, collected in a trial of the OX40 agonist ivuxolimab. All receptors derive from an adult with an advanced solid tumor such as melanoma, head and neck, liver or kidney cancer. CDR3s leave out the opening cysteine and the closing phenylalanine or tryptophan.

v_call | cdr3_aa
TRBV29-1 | SVANTGPDTQY
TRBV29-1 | SVGKASEQY
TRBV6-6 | ASRPRGGYTEAF
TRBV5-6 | ASSRPAGQNTGELF
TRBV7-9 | ASRRLQYNEQF
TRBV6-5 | ASSYGFNTGELF
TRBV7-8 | ASSYDPGAQETQY
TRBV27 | ASSFRGQTNTGELF
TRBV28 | ASSLLSYEQY
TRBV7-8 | ASSTNSGRASGELF
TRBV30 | AWQGANEQY
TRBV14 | ASSHGRWGQSTGELF
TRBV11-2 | ASSLDQAGPAYEQY
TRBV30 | AWQALYGYT
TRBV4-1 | ASSQVAGGFTDTQY
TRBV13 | ASSPTDRLEEGYT
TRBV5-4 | ASSDLGTGYEQY
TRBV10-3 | AHSNTGELF
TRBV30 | AWSVPPRGGPERYEQY
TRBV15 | ATSSYLTRAGGGTGELF
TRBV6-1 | ASSEAYTGELF
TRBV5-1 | ASSLAPVGGNEQF
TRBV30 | AWSAQGTDTQY
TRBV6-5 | ASSEQSYEQY
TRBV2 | ASREREPTDTQY
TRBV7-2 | ASSTGLAADTQY
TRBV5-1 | ASSPGTSGGETQY
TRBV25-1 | ASSDMGLNIQY
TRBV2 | ASSRFGTRIADTQY
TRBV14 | ASSLLGTGHEQF
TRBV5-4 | ASSLVGAGYGYT
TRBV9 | ASSGLGLAAYNEQF
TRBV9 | ASSVYGENTYNSPLH
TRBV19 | ASSILGQGRGNQPQH
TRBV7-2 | ASSPPGGKAYEQY
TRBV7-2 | ASSLGGATGTQY
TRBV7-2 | ASSLTSNQPQH
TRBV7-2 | ASSSTGGGSPLH
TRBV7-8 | ASSSYTSGGARETQY
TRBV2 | ASGGLVFTDTQY
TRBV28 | ASSTSGRALETQY